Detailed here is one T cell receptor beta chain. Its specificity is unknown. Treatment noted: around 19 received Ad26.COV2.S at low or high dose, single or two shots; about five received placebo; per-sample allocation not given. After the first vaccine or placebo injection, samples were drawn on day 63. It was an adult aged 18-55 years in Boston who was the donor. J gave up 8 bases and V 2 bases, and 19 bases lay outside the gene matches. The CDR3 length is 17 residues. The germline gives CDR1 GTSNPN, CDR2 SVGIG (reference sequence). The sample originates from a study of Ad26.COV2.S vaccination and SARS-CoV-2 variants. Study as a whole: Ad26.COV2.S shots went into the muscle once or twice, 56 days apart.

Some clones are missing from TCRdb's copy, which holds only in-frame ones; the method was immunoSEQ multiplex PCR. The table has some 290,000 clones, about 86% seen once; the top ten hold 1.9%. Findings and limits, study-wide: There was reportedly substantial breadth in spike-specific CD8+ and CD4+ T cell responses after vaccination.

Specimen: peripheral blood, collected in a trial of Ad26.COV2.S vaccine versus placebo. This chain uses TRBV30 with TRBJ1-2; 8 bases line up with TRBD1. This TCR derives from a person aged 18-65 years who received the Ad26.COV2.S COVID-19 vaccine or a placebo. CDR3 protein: CAWSIGALGGQGGGYTF. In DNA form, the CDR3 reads TGTGCCTGGAGTATAGGGGCATTGGGCGGACAGGGAGGAGGCTACACCTTC.